The next 7 T cell receptor beta chains were all read from a single sample in a study of T-cell memory formation after mild COVID-19. From the 5' RACE reads, TCRdb called clonotypes with MiXCR, one entry per CDR3 protein. Counted here are about 430,000 distinct CDR3 sequences, roughly 26% occurring once; the ten biggest clones make up roughly 8.9%. Input material: PBMCs or a T cell subset sorted from them (not recorded which). The source of these receptors is an adult woman who had mild COVID-19 (a few samples of this study predate the infection). Cell type and time point are not known.

This chain links TRBV18 with TRBJ2-3; the D gene is possibly TRBD2 (6 bases). From germline, CDR1 is KGHSH and CDR2 LQKENI. CDR3 size: 15 residues. Trimming left V 2 bases short and J 2 bases short, with 11 bases between. The DNA of the CDR3 is TGTGCCAGCTCACCAATAGCGGATCCCACAGATACGCAGTATTTT. Amino acid sequence: CASSPIADPTDTQYF.

In this sample, this clonotype turned up a few times. The rearrangement uses TRBV5-1 and TRBJ2-7, with 7 bases matching TRBD1. This CDR3 contains 15 residues. V was pared by 3 bases and J by 2 bases, with 8 bases of the junction left unmatched. Germline V gives CDR1 SGHRS, CDR2 YFSETQ. The CDR3 loop is CASSSNRGATYEQYF. The CDR3 DNA reads as TGCGCCAGCAGCTCCAACAGGGGCGCCACCTACGAGCAGTACTTC.

V gene TRBV14 combines with J gene TRBJ2-2; the D is unclear. Trimming took 4 bases from V and 1 from J, leaving 7 bases between them. Germline lookup yields CDR1 SGHDN and CDR2 FVKESK. The CDR3 has 14 residues. This chain's CDR3 is CASSPLLNTGELFF. The CDR3 DNA follows: TGTGCCAGCAGCCCCCTATTGAACACCGGGGAGCTGTTTTTT. The full variable domain, its missing parts supplied by reference TRBV14 and TRBJ2-2, is EAGVTQFPSHSVIEKGQTVTLRCDPISGHDNLYWYRRVMGKEIKFLLHFVKESKQDESGMPNNRFLAERTGGTYSTLKVQPAELEDSGVYFCASSPLLNTGELFFGEGSRLTVL.

The chain couples TRBV2 to TRBJ2-1; D unresolved. Germline V gives CDR1 SNHLY, CDR2 FYNNEI. The CDR3 has 13 residues. Trimming left V 4 bases short and J 3 bases short, with 7 bases between. This CDR3 is CASSGGFYNEQFF. CDR3 DNA sequence: TGTGCCAGCAGTGGGGGATTCTACAATGAGCAGTTCTTC.

This clonotype was counted only a few times. Written as DNA, the CDR3 is TGTGCCAGCAGCCCTATTAACAGGGACACCGGGGAGCTGTTTTTT. It specifies CASSPINRDTGELFF. The V gene is TRBV5-6, the J gene TRBJ2-2, with a tentative D call TRBD1 (6 bases). In germline, CDR1 is SGHDT, CDR2 YYEEEE. The CDR3 has 15 residues. Trimming took off 4 bases at V and 3 bases at J, with 13 bases between the two ends.

The V gene is TRBV5-1, the J gene TRBJ2-7; D possibly corresponds to TRBD1 (6 bases). Trimming left V 5 bases short and J 4 bases short, with 16 bases between. CDR3 length: 14 amino acids. Germline CDR1 and CDR2: SGHRS and YFSETQ. CDR3 DNA: TGCGCCAGCAGAGATACAGGGACCGAGTACGAGCAGTACTTC. As protein: CASRDTGTEYEQYF.

The gene calls are TRBV30 and TRBJ1-2, with 8 nucleotides matching TRBD1. V lost 8 bases, J lost 4 bases, and 6 bases stayed unmatched. Germline loops: CDR1 GTSNPN, CDR2 SVGIG (reference sequence). The CDR3 loop spans 12 amino acids. CDR3 sequence: CAGTGTGYGYTF. The CDR3 nucleotides read TGTGCCGGAACAGGGACAGGCTATGGCTACACCTTC.